This T cell receptor beta chain was sequenced in a study of shared clonotypes between healthy human individuals. A word on this clone: Its antigen is not identified.

Whole-study results and caveats: Approximately 4.9% of naive CD4 clonotypes were shared across a handful of donors. The four-donor shared clonotypes exceeded non-shared clonotypes in generation probability, with non-shared ones scoring lower. Naive subsets typically showed greater estimated richness than memory subsets.

The CDR3 has 15 amino acids. With 6 bases removed from V and 6 bases from J, the gap between germline ends came to 18 bases. CDR1 and CDR2 (germline): MDHEN, SYDVKM. Using immunoSEQ multiplex PCR, the repertoire was profiled, and TCRdb retains in-frame clones only, with some absent. Altogether about 990,000 clones are present, 75% to 85% being singletons, with the ten largest covering roughly 0.57%. The V and J genes are TRBV28 and TRBJ1-5, with D possibly being TRBD1 (6 bases). This clonotype was obtained from a man between 18 and 35 years old in good health. Some clones in this sample may be carry-over from other donors' samples. Sequences were obtained from memory CD4+ T cells from PBMCs. Subset described: CD45RA-negative fraction. The CDR3 DNA sequence: TGTGCCAGCAGCACTATCTTAAGGGGGTTTCAGCCCCAGCATTTT. Translation: CASSTILRGFQPQHF. The variable domain in full, completed from reference TRBV28 and TRBJ1-5, reads DVKVTQSSRYLVKRTGEKVFLECVQDMDHENMFWYRQDPGLGLRLIYFSYDVKMKEKGDIPEGYSVSREKKERFSLILESASTNQTSMYLCASSTILRGFQPQHFGDGTRLSIL.